The 23 T cell receptor beta chains listed next were all sequenced from one sample in a study of blood T cell repertoires in COVID-19. Libraries were prepared by immunoSEQ multiplex PCR; TCRdb keeps only in-frame clonotypes and omits some of them. The sample lists approximately 120,000 clones; around 80% were seen once. Sequences were obtained from peripheral blood. Receptor source: a woman older than 75 with active or convalescent COVID-19.

This clone was recorded only once. The CDR3 protein is CASSPRTSGTDTQYF. For the CDR3, the DNA is TGTGCCAGCAGCCCAAGGACTAGCGGGACAGATACGCAGTATTTT. This chain uses TRBV11-2 with TRBJ2-3, with TRBD2 matching 11 bases. The germline V gene has CDR1 SGHAT and CDR2 FQNNGV. Trimming cost V 5 bases and J 3 bases; bases outside gene matches: 4. There are 15 residues in the CDR3.

The chain uses TRBV7-3 and TRBJ1-6, with D perhaps TRBD1 (6 bases). The length of the CDR3 is 15 residues. Germline loops: CDR1 SGHTA, CDR2 FQGTGA. The germline V and J ends were trimmed by 1 base and 3 bases, with 7 bases remaining between them. The CDR3 reads CASSLRDNYNSPLHF. The CDR3 bases are TGTGCCAGCAGCTTAAGGGACAACTATAATTCACCCCTCCACTTT.

CDR3 nucleotide sequence: TGTGCCGGGGAGGGACTAGTAGTAACCGGGGAGCTGTTTTTT. Translation: CAGEGLVVTGELFF. The chain uses TRBV7-8 and TRBJ2-2; 8 bases agree with TRBD2. The CDR3 contains 14 residues. V lost 11 bases to trimming and J lost 5 bases; unmatched junction nucleotides: 10. The germline CDR1 and CDR2 sequences are SGHVS and FQNEAQ.

This chain joins TRBV5-1 and TRBJ1-4; 7 nucleotides align to TRBD1. This CDR3 is 15 amino acids long. V was clipped by 4 bases and J by 5 bases; unmatched bases: 8. Germline values: CDR1 SGHRS, CDR2 YFSETQ. CDR3 protein: CASSEQGIRNEKLFF. As DNA, the CDR3 is TGCGCCAGCAGCGAACAGGGGATAAGGAATGAAAAACTGTTTTTT.

The chain recombines TRBV5-1 with TRBJ1-3; no clear D gene. CDR3 length equals 15 residues. Between the trimmed V and J ends, which lost 4 bases and 1 base, there was a span of 12 bases. CDR1 is SGHRS, CDR2 YFSETQ, per germline. DNA for the CDR3: TGCGCCAGCAGCATACGGGGAACTTCTGGAAACACCATATATTTT. Its protein product is CASSIRGTSGNTIYF.

This clone was picked up one time. V and J are TRBV29-1 and TRBJ2-7; 14 bases agree with TRBD2. V gave up 0 bases and J gave up 8 bases; unmatched junction bases: 6. There are 15 residues in the CDR3. CDR1 and CDR2 from the germline V gene are SQVTM and ANQGSEA. The CDR3 sequence: CSVEEGLAGGGKQYF. CDR3 in DNA: TGCAGCGTTGAAGAAGGACTAGCGGGGGGAGGCAAGCAGTACTTC.

The chain joins TRBV7-6 to TRBJ2-3; a weak D match, TRBD2 (5 bases). This CDR3 has 15 amino acids. Germline CDR1 is SGHVS and CDR2 is FNYEAQ. V lost 1 base, J lost 4 bases, and 12 bases lay in between. The CDR3 reads CASSLGSLEADTQYF. Here the CDR3 DNA reads TGTGCCAGCAGCTTAGGTAGCCTGGAGGCAGATACGCAGTATTTT.

The rearrangement links TRBV12-3 or TRBV12-4 to TRBJ1-4, with a possible D match to TRBD1 (5 bases). Trimming left V 5 bases short and J 10 bases short, with 11 bases between. The CDR3 is 12 amino acids. CDR3 region: CASSHIGGKLFF. For the CDR3, the DNA is TGTGCCAGCAGTCATATCGGGGGAAAACTGTTTTTT.

The genes are TRBV19 and TRBJ2-1; TRBD2 matches at 12 bases. In germline, CDR1 is LNHDA, CDR2 SQIVND (reference sequence). The CDR3 is 15 residues long. V trimming: 7 bases; J trimming: 8 bases; junction bases outside the gene matches: 9. The CDR3 spells CASTSSGRAGDEQFF. The CDR3, as DNA: TGTGCCAGTACCTCTAGCGGGAGGGCCGGGGATGAGCAGTTCTTC.

V and J are TRBV28 and TRBJ2-1; D gene ambiguous. V lost 5 bases and J 6 bases, leaving 14 bases between the germline ends. The CDR3 spans 14 residues. Germline V lookup: CDR1 MDHEN, CDR2 SYDVKM. CDR3 in DNA: TGTGCCAGCAGTCCCTCCCCTGGGCTCAATGAGCAGTTCTTC. This sequence encodes CASSPSPGLNEQFF.

The rearrangement links TRBV19 to TRBJ2-6, with 12 bases lining up with TRBD2. Germline trimming cut 7 bases from V and 1 base from J; bases unmatched to any gene: 8. Germline lookup yields CDR1 LNHDA and CDR2 SQIVND (reference sequence). This CDR3 has 18 amino acids. Here the CDR3 DNA reads TGTGCCAGTAACGGACTAGCGGGAAGCTCATCTGGGGCCAACGTCCTGACTTTC. As protein: CASNGLAGSSSGANVLTF.

The rearrangement joins TRBV2 to TRBJ1-1, with a tentative D call TRBD1 (6 bases). This CDR3 is built from 11 residues. Trimming left V 5 bases short and J 11 bases short, with 12 bases between. Germline V gene lookup returns CDR1 SNHLY and CDR2 FYNNEI. This chain's CDR3 is CASSYSGDAFF. DNA for the CDR3: TGTGCCAGCAGTTATTCAGGGGACGCTTTCTTT.

The rearrangement links TRBV6-1 to TRBJ2-7, with TRBD2 identical over 12 bases. The CDR3 loop spans 14 amino acids. The V and J ends lost 3 bases and 6 bases, in that order; junction bases with no gene match: 3. CDR1 is MNHNS and CDR2 is SASEGT in the germline V gene. Here the CDR3 DNA reads TGTGCCAGCAGTGAGACTAGCGGGAGTGGCGAGCAGTACTTC. It encodes CASSETSGSGEQYF.

This clone was counted only a few times. This chain links TRBV7-9 with TRBJ2-1; maybe TRBD1 (6 bases). V was clipped by 6 bases and J by 2 bases, with 11 bases between them. The germline V gene encodes CDR1 SEHNR and CDR2 FQNEAQ (reference sequence). The CDR3 sequence is 14 residues long. CDR3 sequence (DNA): TGTGCCAGCAGTTCAGGGGAACCCTACAATGAGCAGTTCTTC. It yields the protein CASSSGEPYNEQFF.

J is TRBJ2-2 and V is TRBV6-5; 7 nucleotides align to TRBD1. The junction had 0 bases not matched to a gene; V was cut back by 1 base and J by 1 base. CDR1 is MNHEY, CDR2 SVGAGI, per germline. CDR3 length: 15 residues. The CDR3 spells CASSYWTGNTGELFF. The CDR3 coding sequence is TGTGCCAGCAGTTACTGGACAGGGAACACCGGGGAGCTGTTTTTT.

The J gene is TRBJ2-1, the V gene TRBV5-1; the D is unclear. V dropped 4 bases and J dropped 1 base, with 15 bases sitting between them. Germline CDR1 reads SGHRS; CDR2 reads YFSETQ. The length of the CDR3 is 16 residues. The CDR3 DNA reads as TGCGCCAGCAGCCTAGAAGGTCTTCTATCCTACAATGAGCAGTTCTTC. As protein: CASSLEGLLSYNEQFF.

The rearrangement joins TRBV12-3 or TRBV12-4 to TRBJ1-2; D remains ambiguous. With 3 bases removed from V and 4 bases from J, the gap between germline ends came to 6 bases. This CDR3 spans 12 amino acids. The CDR3 DNA follows: TGTGCCAGCAGTTTCGGGTTCTATGGCTACACCTTC. This codes for CASSFGFYGYTF.

The chain recombines TRBV6-6 with TRBJ2-6; tentative D call: TRBD1 (6 bases). The CDR3 extends over 16 amino acids. Germline assignment: CDR1 MNHNY and CDR2 SVGAGI (reference sequence). V was clipped by 5 bases and J by 0 bases, with 11 bases between them. The CDR3 DNA is TGTGCCAGCAGTGGCAGGGGCATCTCTGGGGCCAACGTCCTGACTTTC. This sequence encodes CASSGRGISGANVLTF.

The J gene is TRBJ1-1, the V gene TRBV28; D is unclear. CDR1 and CDR2 from the germline V gene are MDHEN and SYDVKM. The CDR3 runs to 15 residues. Deletions cut 4 bases from V and 1 base from J, with 13 bases between. The CDR3, as DNA: TGTGCCAGCAGTTCAAATGGCCAGTCGAACACTGAAGCTTTCTTT. It encodes CASSSNGQSNTEAFF.

This chain uses TRBV9 with TRBJ2-3, with 10 bases fitting TRBD2. The CDR3 runs 18 residues. Germline assignment: CDR1 SGDLS and CDR2 YYNGEE. Trimming at V came to 4 bases and at J to 6 bases, leaving 17 bases not matched to a gene. This chain's CDR3 is CASSSPLWASGSRDTQYF. The CDR3 DNA follows: TGTGCCAGCAGCAGTCCCCTATGGGCTAGCGGGAGTCGGGATACGCAGTATTTT.

This rearrangement joins TRBV7-8 to TRBJ2-7, with TRBD1 matching over 8 bases. The CDR3 covers 13 residues. V shed 4 bases, J shed 3 bases, and the junction held 2 bases outside the gene matches. The germline CDR1 and CDR2 sequences are SGHVS and FQNEAQ. CDR3 nucleotide sequence: TGTGCCAGCAGCTCGGGACAGGTCTACGAGCAGTACTTC. Translating gives CASSSGQVYEQYF.

The chain uses TRBV28 and TRBJ2-3; a possible D gene is TRBD2 (6 bases). The germline CDR1 and CDR2 sequences are MDHEN and SYDVKM. The CDR3 runs 16 residues. V was trimmed by 4 bases and J by 4 bases, leaving 18 bases between them. CDR3 nucleotide sequence: TGTGCCAGCAGTTCCGCGGGGCGGCCCATTCCAGATACGCAGTATTTT. It is translated as CASSSAGRPIPDTQYF.

The chain recombines TRBV28 with TRBJ2-2; perhaps TRBD1 as D (5 bases). Trimming removed 4 bases from V and 5 bases from J, with 14 bases in between. The CDR3 consists of 15 residues. Germline lookup yields CDR1 MDHEN and CDR2 SYDVKM. Here the CDR3 reads CASSSHQGSTGELFF. In nucleotides, the CDR3 is TGTGCCAGCAGTTCCCACCAGGGATCGACCGGGGAGCTGTTTTTT.